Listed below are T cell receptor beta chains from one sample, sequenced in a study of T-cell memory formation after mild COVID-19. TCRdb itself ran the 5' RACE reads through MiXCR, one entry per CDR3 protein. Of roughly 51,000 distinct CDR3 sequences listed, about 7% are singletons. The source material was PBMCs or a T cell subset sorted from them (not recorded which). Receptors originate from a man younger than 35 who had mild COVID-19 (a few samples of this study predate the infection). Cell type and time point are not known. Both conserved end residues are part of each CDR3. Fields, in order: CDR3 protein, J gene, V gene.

CASSLARQGANQPQHF | TRBJ1-5 | TRBV7-9
CASSSPGTGGREAFF | TRBJ1-1 | TRBV5-1
CASSEYQGVGTEAFF | TRBJ1-1 | TRBV5-1
CASSSNTDTQYF | TRBJ2-3 | TRBV5-6
CATGPSQEETQYF | TRBJ2-5 | TRBV7-2
CASSLEGSANEKLFF | TRBJ1-4 | TRBV5-1
CASRQHDREVGYTF | TRBJ1-2 | TRBV3-1
CASSLDPGGTDTQYF | TRBJ2-3 | TRBV5-1
CASTPGETQYF | TRBJ2-5 | TRBV7-9
CASSLTVAGGNEQFF | TRBJ2-1 | TRBV5-1
CASSLASGSSYEQYF | TRBJ2-7 | TRBV5-1
CASSFMDVSTDTQYF | TRBJ2-3 | TRBV4-3
CASSRALEAFF | TRBJ1-1 | TRBV11-2
CASSSAGTGYNEQFF | TRBJ2-1 | TRBV27
CASSSDIGLPYGYTF | TRBJ1-2 | TRBV7-2
CASSLGGQIQETQYF | TRBJ2-5 | TRBV5-1
CASSHLGNEQYF | TRBJ2-7 | TRBV12-3/TRBV12-4
CASSPRGTGGHSNEQFF | TRBJ2-1 | TRBV5-1
CASSVGSGQGTTGELFF | TRBJ2-2 | TRBV9
CASSPLEVTGELFF | TRBJ2-2 | TRBV18
CASSQDPGDQETQYF | TRBJ2-5 | TRBV4-2
CASKLGVAGNTIYF | TRBJ1-3 | TRBV6-5
CASSQSSGGVETQYF | TRBJ2-5 | TRBV3-1
CASSLGLAGVYQETQYF | TRBJ2-5 | TRBV7-8
CASSLASHQETQYF | TRBJ2-5 | TRBV5-6
CASSQDTRGSYNEQFF | TRBJ2-1 | TRBV4-2
CASSGLAGLVDTQYF | TRBJ2-3 | TRBV19
CASSLAAGHGANVLTF | TRBJ2-6 | TRBV7-2
CSVGRYSYEQYF | TRBJ2-7 | TRBV29-1
CASSPWPGKETQYF | TRBJ2-5 | TRBV7-2
CASSYLGGPTYEQYF | TRBJ2-7 | TRBV6-2/TRBV6-3
CSVDWGQETQYF | TRBJ2-5 | TRBV29-1
CASSLGWSGGYTF | TRBJ1-2 | TRBV28
CASSDREIYGYTF | TRBJ1-2 | TRBV6-6
CASSHGHVSYNSPLHF | TRBJ1-6 | TRBV12-3/TRBV12-4
CASRGRQAGTGELFF | TRBJ2-2 | TRBV9
CASSQAGNEQFF | TRBJ2-1 | TRBV7-2
CASSPRPTYNEQFF | TRBJ2-1 | TRBV11-2
CASSVEGGIYTEAFF | TRBJ1-1 | TRBV9
CASSPGPQNYGYTF | TRBJ1-2 | TRBV11-3
CASRMTAGRENIQYF | TRBJ2-4 | TRBV6-5
CASSQELAGRLSSSTDTQYF | TRBJ2-3 | TRBV4-2
CAISPSLGQETQYF | TRBJ2-5 | TRBV10-3
CASSLGAITYEQYF | TRBJ2-7 | TRBV7-2
CASSQDPSGGQETQYF | TRBJ2-5 | TRBV5-1